This is a list of T cell receptor beta chains from one sample in a study of PD-1 blockade in classical Hodgkin lymphoma. Repertoires were generated with immunoSEQ multiplex PCR, while TCRdb's copy carries only in-frame clones and drops some. The data show roughly 20,000 clones, with 84% seen just once and under 7.5% held by the top ten. Sample: peripheral blood mononuclear cells (PBMCs), taken at baseline. All receptors come from a human donor with classical Hodgkin lymphoma. CDR3s include the opening cysteine and the closing phenylalanine or tryptophan. D genes are given only for firm matches. For some rows the clone size is stated as once, few or many, or as a class when expanded; others skip it.

-,-,TRBV7-2,TRBJ1-3,TGTGCCAGCAGCTTTAGGGTTAGCACTGGAAACACCATATATTTT,CASSFRVSTGNTIYF
-,-,TRBV27,TRBJ1-5,TGTGCCAGCAGGATTAGTTGGGGGGGCAGCAATCAGCCCCAGCATTTT,CASRISWGGSNQPQHF
TRBD1,-,TRBV7-2,TRBJ1-6,TGTGCCAGCAGACTGGACAGGGTACACAATTCACCCCTCCACTTT,CASRLDRVHNSPLHF
-,-,TRBV19,TRBJ1-1,TGTGCCAGTACCTTAGATACAGGGCTGATCACTGAAGCTTTCTTT,CASTLDTGLITEAFF
-,-,TRBV4-3,TRBJ2-7,TGCGCCAGCAGCCCTTCCGACGTATCCTACGAGCAGTACTTC,CASSPSDVSYEQYF
-,-,TRBV4-3,TRBJ2-5,TGCGCCAGCAGCCAAGAACCCTCGTACCAAGAGACCCAGTACTTC,CASSQEPSYQETQYF
-,-,TRBV2,TRBJ2-7,TGTGCCAGCAGTGGGTACGTGGGTTCCTACGAGCAGTACTTC,CASSGYVGSYEQYF
TRBD1,-,TRBV7-8,TRBJ2-7,TGTGCCAGCAGCTCAGGGACAGCCCAAAGGGAGCAGTACTTC,CASSSGTAQREQYF
-,-,TRBV4-3,TRBJ1-1,TGCGCCAGCAGGACTGAAGCTTTCTTT,CASRTEAFF
-,-,TRBV4-2,TRBJ1-4,TGTGCCAGCAGCCAAGCGGAACAACACCCAACTAATGAAAAACTGTTTTTT,CASSQAEQHPTNEKLFF
TRBD1,-,TRBV5-1,TRBJ1-1,TGCGCCAGCAGGGTGGGACAGGGGGACGGGAAAGCTTTCTTT,CASRVGQGDGKAFF
TRBD2,-,TRBV5-4,TRBJ2-2,TGTGCCAGCAGCCGGACTAGCGGGGGGGCCGGGGAGCTGTTTTTT,CASSRTSGGAGELFF
TRBD2,-,TRBV9,TRBJ2-5,TGTGCCAGCAGCTCCCGACTAGCGGGGGGTCAAGAGACCCAGTACTTC,CASSSRLAGGQETQYF
-,-,TRBV28,TRBJ1-4,TGTGCCAGCAGCAACCTAGGGGGAGGGTATGAAAAACTGTTTTTT,CASSNLGGGYEKLFF
-,-,TRBV6-6,TRBJ1-6,TGTGCCAGCACCCCGGGACCTAATTCACCCCTCCACTTT,CASTPGPNSPLHF
TRBD1,-,TRBV10-3,TRBJ1-2,TGTGCCATCAAAGGGGGCGCCGACTATGGCTACACCTTC,CAIKGGADYGYTF
-,-,TRBV7-2,TRBJ2-7,TGTGCCAGCAGCTTTAGAGGGCTCTACGAGCAGTACTTC,CASSFRGLYEQYF
-,-,TRBV7-3,TRBJ2-1,TGTGCCAGCAGCTTGGGCAAGGATGAGCAGTTCTTC,CASSLGKDEQFF
-,-,TRBV27,TRBJ2-5,TGTGCCAGCAGTTTAATGCGGGGGCGCCAAGAGACCCAGTACTTC,CASSLMRGRQETQYF
-,once,TRBV5-6,TRBJ2-5,TGTGCCAGCAGCTTCAGCGGTGGGAGTCGGAAAGAGACCCAGTACTTC,CASSFSGGSRKETQYF
-,-,TRBV7-9,TRBJ2-2,TGTGCCAGCAGCTTAAACAGTGTGAACACCGGGGAGCTGTTTTTT,CASSLNSVNTGELFF
-,-,TRBV7-9,TRBJ1-2,TGTGCCAGCAGCTTTGCAGGAGCTAACTATGGCTACACCTTC,CASSFAGANYGYTF